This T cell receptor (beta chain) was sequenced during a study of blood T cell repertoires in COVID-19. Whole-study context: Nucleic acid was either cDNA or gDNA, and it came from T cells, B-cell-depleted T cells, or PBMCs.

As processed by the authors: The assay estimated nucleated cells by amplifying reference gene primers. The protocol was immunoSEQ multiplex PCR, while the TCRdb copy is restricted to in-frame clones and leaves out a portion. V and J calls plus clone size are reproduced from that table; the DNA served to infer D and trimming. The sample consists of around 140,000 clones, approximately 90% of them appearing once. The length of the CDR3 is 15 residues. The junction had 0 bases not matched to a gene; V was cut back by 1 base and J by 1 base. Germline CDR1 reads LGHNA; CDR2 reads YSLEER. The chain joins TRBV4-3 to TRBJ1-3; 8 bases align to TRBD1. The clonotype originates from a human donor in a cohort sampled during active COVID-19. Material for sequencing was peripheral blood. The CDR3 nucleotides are TGCGCCAGCAGCCAAGGGACAGGGTCTGGAAACACCATATATTTT. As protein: CASSQGTGSGNTIYF.